These 11 T cell receptor beta chains were all obtained from the same sample, sequenced in a study of cytomegalovirus exposure and HLA in healthy donors. The PCR had 60 Vbeta and 13 Jbeta primers. Assay used: immunoSEQ multiplex PCR; TCRdb lists only in-frame clones, some missing. The top ten clones hold about 3% of a sample with tens of thousands of clones, approximately 84% of them seen once. Sequenced material: PBMCs. These receptors all stem from a man in his fifties or sixties in good health and CMV-seronegative.

Note on this clone: In the same sample, other DNA sequences code for this CDR3. This sequence joins TRBV28 and TRBJ1-6, with TRBD1 identical over 8 bases. The CDR3 loop spans 13 amino acids. CDR1 is MDHEN, CDR2 SYDVKM, per germline. V lost 10 bases to trimming and J lost 7 bases; unmatched junction nucleotides: 6. The CDR3 DNA sequence: TGTGCCACCCTCGGGACAGGAAATTCACCCCTCCACTTT. Protein product: CATLGTGNSPLHF.

The gene calls are TRBV28 and TRBJ1-6, with TRBD1 matching 9 bases. Germline V lookup: CDR1 MDHEN, CDR2 SYDVKM. This CDR3 has 14 amino acids. The J segment lost 10 bases and the V segment lost 7 bases, leaving 8 bases of the junction unmatched. The CDR3 here is CASKIPGQGSPLHF. CDR3 in DNA: TGTGCCAGCAAAATACCGGGACAGGGATCACCCCTCCACTTT.

This chain links TRBV28 with TRBJ2-6; D is undetermined. Germline V gives CDR1 MDHEN, CDR2 SYDVKM. The CDR3 has 15 amino acids. Trimming removed 3 bases at V and 0 bases at J, with 6 bases between. For the CDR3, the DNA is TGTGCCAGCAGTTTCCAATTCTCTGGGGCCAACGTCCTGACTTTC. It is translated as CASSFQFSGANVLTF.

This chain uses TRBV5-1 with TRBJ1-4; 10 bases fit TRBD1. The CDR3 sequence is 15 residues long. The junction had 4 bases not matched to a gene; V was cut back by 0 bases and J by 8 bases. Per germline, CDR1 SGHRS and CDR2 YFSETQ. The CDR3 DNA sequence: TGCGCCAGCAGCTTGGCCTGGGACAGGGGCGAAAAACTGTTTTTT. Protein product: CASSLAWDRGEKLFF.

The chain couples TRBV2 to TRBJ2-7, with 11 nucleotides matching TRBD1. The CDR3 totals 15 residues. Germline-derived CDR1 and CDR2 are SNHLY and FYNNEI. V dropped 6 bases and J dropped 0; count of bases not matched to a gene: 4. Written as DNA, the CDR3 is TGTGCCAGCAGCCGGACAGGGGGCGCCTCCTACGAGCAGTACTTC. Residues: CASSRTGGASYEQYF.

This clone was counted once. This sequence joins TRBV16 and TRBJ1-5, with D unclear. The CDR3 totals 14 residues. Germline values: CDR1 KGHSY, CDR2 FQNENV. The V gene lost 4 bases and the J gene lost 1 base, with 8 bases spanning the gap. The CDR3, as DNA: TGTGCCAGCAGCCGATTGAGCAGCAATCAGCCCCAGCATTTT. Protein product: CASSRLSSNQPQHF.

The J gene is TRBJ1-2, the V gene TRBV19, with D possibly TRBD1 on 6 matching bases. This CDR3 spans 14 amino acids. Trimming removed 1 base from V and 6 bases from J, with 12 bases in between. CDR1 is LNHDA, CDR2 SQIVND, per germline (reference sequence). Written as DNA, the CDR3 is TGTGCCAGTAGTATAGGTCAGGGGCCTAATGGCTACACCTTC. As protein: CASSIGQGPNGYTF.

The CDR3 protein is CASSSFGAGMRRDTQYF. The CDR3 nucleotides are TGTGCCAGCAGCTCATTTGGCGCGGGGATGAGGAGGGATACGCAGTATTTT. J is TRBJ2-3 and V is TRBV11-2, with a weak D call TRBD2 (6 bases). In germline, CDR1 is SGHAT, CDR2 FQNNGV. Trimming pared 4 bases from V and 6 bases from J, leaving 23 bases between. The CDR3 contains 17 residues.

The V gene is TRBV6-1, the J gene TRBJ2-1, with 15 bases aligning to TRBD2. Germline CDR1 MNHNS, CDR2 SASEGT. The trim removed 4 bases at V and 10 bases at J, leaving 8 bases unmatched. The CDR3 sequence is 16 residues long. CDR3 DNA: TGTGCCAGCAGTGTTCGGACTAGCGGGGGGGCTGGGGAGCAGTTCTTC. As protein: CASSVRTSGGAGEQFF.

CDR3 protein: CASSHRGLNYGYTF. The CDR3 coding sequence is TGTGCCAGCAGCCACAGGGGTTTAAACTATGGCTACACCTTC. This sequence joins TRBV7-8 and TRBJ1-2; 7 nucleotides agree with TRBD1. V shed 5 bases, J shed 2 bases, and the junction held 5 bases outside the gene matches. The CDR3 spans 14 residues. Germline V gene lookup returns CDR1 SGHVS and CDR2 FQNEAQ.

The CDR3 DNA reads as TGTGCCAGCAGCTTAGGGACTAGCGGGGGGCAGCCCTACGAGCAGTACTTC. Protein sequence: CASSLGTSGGQPYEQYF. The genes are TRBV7-9 and TRBJ2-7, with 14 positions matching TRBD2. With 1 base clipped from V and 2 bases from J, the junction kept 4 bases outside the gene matches. CDR1 is SEHNR, CDR2 FQNEAQ, per germline (reference sequence). The length of the CDR3 is 17 residues. Using reference TRBV7-9 and TRBJ2-7 for the parts outside the CDR3, the full variable domain is DTGVSQNPRHKITKRGQNVTFRCDPISEHNRLYWYRQTLGQGPEFLTYFQNEAQLEKSRLLSDRFSAERPKGSFSTLEIQRTEQGDSAMYLCASSLGTSGGQPYEQYFGPGTRLTVT.